This T cell receptor beta chain was recorded in a study of T cell repertoires in cytomegalovirus infection. Whole-study context: CMV epitopes, recently identified HLA-C-restricted and well-studied HLA-B-restricted, were used. General observations from the study: Predominance within the ex vivo response was attributable to HLA-C-restricted CMV-specific TCR beta clonotypes.

As for this clonotype: Its antigen is unidentified.

TCRdb itself ran the reads through MiXCR, one entry per CDR3 protein. The sample includes under 300,000 distinct CDR3 sequences, around 20% of them seen just once. The germline V gene has CDR1 KGHDR and CDR2 SFDVKD. Trimming removed 5 bases at V and 5 bases at J, with 9 bases between. This CDR3 spans 12 amino acids. The specimen comprised cultured PBMCs, sampled from culture after CMV antigen stimulation. The TCR sequence derives from a human donor in good health (CMV status not recorded). Some clones in this sample may be carry-over from other donors' samples. The chain uses TRBV24-1 and TRBJ2-7; tentative D call: TRBD1 (5 bases). The CDR3 nucleotides read TGTGCCACCAGTGGCAGGGCCCACGAGCAGTACTTC. This gives the protein CATSGRAHEQYF.